The entry that follows covers one T cell receptor (beta chain) sequence. There is no known antigen for this receptor. Per-base quality was not reported, and no clone a single base away is much larger than it. To sequence the TCRbeta CDR3 region, genomic DNA was isolated from the sorted cells. TCRbeta CDR3 regions were sequenced using the immunoSEQ Assay. Held by TCRdb, this immuneACCESS table contains in-frame sequences only and omits some clones. Under half of the omission traces to an unresolved V gene where checked; the cause of the rest is unknown. For this sample the table gives some 70,000 clones, of which 85% to 95% were detected only once. The ten largest clones represent approximately 1.1% of the sample. The trial excluded patients who had a history of autoimmune disease or were on systemic immunosuppression. Peripheral blood for TCR sequencing was collected from all dose cohorts at baseline, on cycle 4 day 1, and on cycle 7 day 1. Samples came from an open-label, multicenter, first-in-human phase I dose-escalation trial of ivuxolimab. Adults with locally advanced or metastatic head and neck squamous cell, hepatocellular, melanoma or renal cell carcinoma were enrolled in the trial. Before TCR sequencing, CD4+ T cells and CD8+ T cells were sorted from peripheral blood as separate populations.

This sample is part of a study of OX40 agonist ivuxolimab in advanced cancers. Concerning the study at large: Ivuxolimab was an agonistic, fully human IgG2 monoclonal antibody directed against OX40 (CD134), a costimulatory receptor. Peripheral TCRbeta sequencing aimed to test whether ivuxolimab altered TCR sequence diversity and caused clonal T-cell expansion. The monotherapy dose-escalation portion (N of about 57 patients) of the phase I ivuxolimab trial is reported in the paper. A male proportion of almost 85% and a mean age of approximately 62 years, ranging from 23 to 79, were recorded for the dose-escalation cohort. Of the approximately 50 dose-escalation patients, hepatocellular carcinoma was present in around 20, melanoma in around 15, renal cell carcinoma in 9 and head and neck cancer in 9. Patients were allowed to have had prior anti-PD-1, anti-PD-L1 or anti-CTLA-4 therapy, and more than 30% of the dose-escalation patients had previously received checkpoint inhibitors. Intravenous ivuxolimab was administered to patients every 2 weeks at six dose levels: 0.01, 0.1, 0.3, 1.5, 3 and 10 mg/kg. Partial responses were achieved by three dose-escalation patients, of whom one had hepatocellular carcinoma and two had cutaneous melanoma. Overall study outcomes, separate from this receptor: After ivuxolimab, more expanded clones were found on average in CD8+ T cells than in CD4+ T cells. Which antigens the clonally expanded peripheral T cells were specific for was not determined. In partial responders in the 0.1-3.0 mg/kg groups, normalized peripheral clonal expansion was found to be among the lowest, especially among CD8+ T cells. Low levels of normalized T-cell clonal expansion were also seen in some patients who did not respond. At doses of 0.1 to 3.0 mg/kg, clonal expansion of both CD4+ and CD8+ T cells in blood was seen between baseline and week 6.

The TCR comes from an adult with an advanced solid tumor such as melanoma, head and neck, liver or kidney cancer. The sequences come from CD4+ or CD8+ T cells sorted from blood, collected in a trial of the OX40 agonist ivuxolimab.

The DNA sequence follows: TGTGCCAGCAGCTGGGTAAACACCGGGGAGCTGTTTTTT. Its protein is CASSWVNTGELFF. The rearranged chain carries TRBV7-9 and TRBJ2-2, with an unclear D gene assignment. The CDR3 measures 13 amino acids from cysteine to phenylalanine. Of the read, only the CDR3 DNA is kept; its 39 bases are in frame from base 1. Reading the germline V gene (reference sequence) gives CDR1 SEHNR and CDR2 FQNEAQ. V sheds 4 bases and J sheds 2 bases, leaving 5 bases between their ends. The reference TRBV7-9 and TRBJ2-2 proteins fill in what lies around the CDR3, so the full variable domain reads DTGVSQNPRHKITKRGQNVTFRCDPISEHNRLYWYRQTLGQGPEFLTYFQNEAQLEKSRLLSDRFSAERPKGSFSTLEIQRTEQGDSAMYLCASSWVNTGELFFGEGSRLTVL.